This TCR beta chain was found in a study of quantifying T cell responses using KT2 cells. The wider study: Reverse transcription used primers in the TCR alpha and beta constant regions. Estimated efficiency of the T4 ligation step was above 9% under optimum conditions. Study results and caveats: Very high KT2 spike-in numbers caused saturation in KT2 sequence detection.

The cDNA 3' end received a ligated oligonucleotide with a UMI. First-round PCR used around 4 cycles and beta primers RC1.1 and RC1.2 covering TRBC1 and TRBC2. TCRdb processed the UMI-ligation and nested PCR reads anew with MiXCR; each CDR3 protein has one entry. The sample has 40,000 or so distinct CDR3 sequences; over 15% are singletons. CDR3 size: 17 residues. Trimming took off 0 bases at V and 4 bases at J, with 16 bases between the two ends. Germline loops: CDR1 SGHRS, CDR2 YFSETQ. Known numbers of the T cell clone KT2 were added to PBMC. This clonotype has ten or more counts. The antigen remains unidentified.

The chain links TRBV5-1 to TRBJ2-2, with D possibly being TRBD1 (6 bases). The TCR sequence derives from a human donor. The source material was PBMCs spiked with cells of the T cell clone KT2. CDR3 bases: TGCGCCAGCAGCTTGGCGGCAACAGGCAGGGGCACCGGGGAGCTGTTTTTT. The encoded protein is CASSLAATGRGTGELFF.